The T cell receptor (beta chain) under discussion was sequenced for a study of blood T cell repertoires in COVID-19 (dated by TCRdb to the early 2020s). Background on the whole study: The collaborator samples originated in the United States, Italy and Spain and spanned the acute and convalescent phases of COVID-19. The prospective study material was composed of cDNA or gDNA derived from T cells, B-cell-depleted T cells, or PBMCs. Deeply sampled blood TCRbeta repertoires from subjects exposed to, actively infected with, or recovered from COVID-19 were included in the dataset. The repertoires were released in a freely available public database intended as a resource for research on the immune response to SARS-CoV-2. Samples came from the ongoing ImmuneRACE study (first 160 participants) plus 1,254 subjects from 6 global collaborators. Sample metadata almost always included a de-identified subject ID, COVID-19 status, age in years and sex. HLA class I and class II types, where available, came from metadata supplied by the sample provider rather than from assay-based typing. The paper as a whole reports these results and caveats: The amount of clinical and demographic metadata varied by source and participant and was provided uncurated.

The CDR3 runs 17 amino acids, cysteine and phenylalanine included. Of the read, only the CDR3 DNA is kept; its 51 bases are in frame from base 1. CDR1 and CDR2 are drawn from the germline V gene: SNHLY, FYNNEI. V is pruned by 7 bases and J by 1 base, leaving 9 bases of the junction without a gene match. In the prospective study, participants were roughly 18 to 100 years old, resided in 25 or so geographic areas of the United States, and were enrolled through a virtual design. In the prospective study, cohorts were assigned on the basis of participant-reported clinical history obtained from a screening survey and a study questionnaire. Mobile phlebotomists in the prospective study collected whole blood, serum and a nasopharyngeal or oropharyngeal swab from every participant. Participants in the prospective study had the option to provide additional blood draws and questionnaires over a roughly 2-month period. Prospective study blood samples were shipped either frozen or at room temperature before DNA extraction.

Concerning this clone: The antigen it recognizes is unknown. The input lacks base qualities; no much larger clone sits a single base away.

The immunoSEQ Assay, a bias-controlled multiplex PCR, was used to amplify TCRbeta CDR3 regions from genomic DNA. Per the authors' processing: Nucleated cell counts per sample were estimated from amplification of reference gene primers within the assay. To quantify the absolute abundance of each unique TCRbeta CDR3 rearrangement, sequence reads were collapsed and filtered. Productive Simpson clonality was computed per sample as the square root of Simpson's diversity index over productive rearrangements. As stored in TCRdb, this immuneACCESS dataset retains in-frame rearrangements with V and J assigned. A fraction of the clones does not appear; measured against another copy, unresolved V genes explain less than half of the discrepancy, and the remainder lacks a known reason. V, J and clone size derive from that table, while D and trimming were established from the DNA sequence. The sample has roughly 250,000 clones on record, 88% of them singletons. Roughly 1.2% of the sample rests with the top ten.

Recombination joined TRBV2 with TRBJ2-1, and TRBD2 aligns with 11 junction nucleotides. This sequence originates from a woman aged 35 to 49 with acute COVID-19. The sample consisted of PBMCs or T cells enriched from blood (not recorded which). This receptor has the CDR3 CASTKRGLAASYNEQFF. The DNA sequence is as follows: TGTGCCAGCACCAAAAGGGGACTAGCGGCATCCTACAATGAGCAGTTCTTC.